A selection of T cell receptor beta chains follows, all from one sample in a study of cytomegalovirus exposure and HLA in healthy donors. Sequencing used immunoSEQ multiplex PCR; TCRdb keeps in-frame clones, though not all of them. Of tens of thousands of clones listed, 65% to 85% are singletons. The sample consisted of PBMCs. Source of these receptors: a woman in her twenties or thirties in good health and CMV-seropositive. The CDR3 runs from the conserved cysteine through the conserved F or W. Each record gives: V gene, J gene, CDR3 protein.

>TRBV5-6|TRBJ1-5
CASSKIGQVEHQPQHF
>TRBV27|TRBJ1-2
CASSLSPGAYYGYTF
>TRBV5-1|TRBJ2-7
CTSSLEQVGSYEQYF
>TRBV14|TRBJ2-5
CASSPRQQETQYF
>TRBV6-6|TRBJ1-6
CASSSRGQPPLHF
>TRBV6-1|TRBJ2-1
CASSWTSGFDEQFF
>TRBV19|TRBJ2-3
CAIGQGGPSTDTQYF
>TRBV30|TRBJ1-1
CAWSGVTRAPNTEAFF
>TRBV6-1|TRBJ2-1
CASRTGAGEQFF
>TRBV2|TRBJ2-3
CASTWRGGGVTDTQYF
>TRBV5-1|TRBJ2-1
CASSLFGTGNANEQFF
>TRBV19|TRBJ2-1
CASSLVRGGANEQFF
>TRBV30|TRBJ1-2
CACQPGNYGYTF
>TRBV6-5|TRBJ2-7
CASSYRTGSYEQYF
>TRBV19|TRBJ1-5
CASTAGQAAGPQHF
>TRBV6-5|TRBJ2-5
CASRREGLKTQYF
>TRBV7-2|TRBJ2-6
CASSTTGNLGANVLTF
>TRBV5-1|TRBJ2-5
CASSLDIAQETQYF
>TRBV7-3|TRBJ2-5
CASSFRGREETQYF
>TRBV6-5|TRBJ2-1
CASSPGTGLFF
>TRBV10-3|TRBJ1-1
CAISESSVLNTEAFF
>TRBV19|TRBJ1-2
CASSGFAGGTMSYGYTF
>TRBV5-1|TRBJ1-4
CASSLGTPLTITQLFF
>TRBV6-4|TRBJ1-4
CASSGQGLRSEKLFF
>TRBV5-6|TRBJ1-4
CASSLRELSEKLFF
>TRBV9|TRBJ1-5
CASSVDGQGYQPQHF
>TRBV5-1|TRBJ2-3
CASSLGTGFISDTQYF
>TRBV6-1|TRBJ1-6
CASTGARNSPLHF
>TRBV9|TRBJ2-3
CASSPLVMAGTQYF
>TRBV18|TRBJ2-5
CASSPPLAGGKETQYF
>TRBV5-4|TRBJ2-7
CASSPGTSGFYEQYF
>TRBV5-6|TRBJ1-2
CASSQSDRFRGYGYTF
>TRBV5-1|TRBJ2-7
CASSLLAGTSGYEQYF
>TRBV27|TRBJ2-1
CASSGDSYYNEQFF
>TRBV6-1|TRBJ2-7
CASSLSESSHEQYF
>TRBV6-5|TRBJ1-4
CASSQRGAGNILFF
>TRBV7-9|TRBJ2-1
CSSSWTSASSYNEQFF
>TRBV7-2|TRBJ2-2
CASSLGDDRLSTGELFF
>TRBV5-1|TRBJ1-1
CASSFQGTGLTGTEAFF
>TRBV30|TRBJ2-1
CAWKTSGGYNEQFF
>TRBV27|TRBJ1-1
CASHRGQGTEAFF
>TRBV19|TRBJ2-7
CASSLAQGVAYEQYF
>TRBV7-6|TRBJ2-1
CASSPCDPRDKVDNEQFF
>TRBV6-1|TRBJ1-2
CASSEQGGGYTF
>TRBV7-2|TRBJ2-1
CASSLRAGGPNEQFF
>TRBV30|TRBJ2-2
CAWITTRPKNTGELFF
>TRBV4-2|TRBJ2-2
CASSQDLGGGPITGELFF
>TRBV7-9|TRBJ2-7
CASSLGRGSDEQYF
>TRBV2|TRBJ2-1
CASKRDRGLWYEQFF
>TRBV5-1|TRBJ2-2
CASSEGTGGTGELFF
>TRBV7-9|TRBJ1-1
CASSLDYTEAFF
>TRBV28|TRBJ1-3
CASSSGQGSDTIYF
>TRBV29-1|TRBJ1-1
CSVDSDREAFF